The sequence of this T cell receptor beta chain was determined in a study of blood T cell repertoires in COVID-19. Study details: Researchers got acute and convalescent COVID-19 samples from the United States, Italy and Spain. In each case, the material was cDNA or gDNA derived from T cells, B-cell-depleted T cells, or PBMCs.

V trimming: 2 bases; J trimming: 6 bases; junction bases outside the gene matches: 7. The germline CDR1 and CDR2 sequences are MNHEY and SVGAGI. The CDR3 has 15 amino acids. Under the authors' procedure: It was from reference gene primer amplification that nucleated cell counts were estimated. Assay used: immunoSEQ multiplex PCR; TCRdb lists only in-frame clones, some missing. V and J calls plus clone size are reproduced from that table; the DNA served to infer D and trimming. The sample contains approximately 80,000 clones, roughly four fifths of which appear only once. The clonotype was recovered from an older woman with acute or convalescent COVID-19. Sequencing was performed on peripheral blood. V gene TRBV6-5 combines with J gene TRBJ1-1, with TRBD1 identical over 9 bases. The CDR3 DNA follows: TGTGCCAGCAGTTACACACAGGGGGCATGGGCTGAAGCTTTCTTT. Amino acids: CASSYTQGAWAEAFF.